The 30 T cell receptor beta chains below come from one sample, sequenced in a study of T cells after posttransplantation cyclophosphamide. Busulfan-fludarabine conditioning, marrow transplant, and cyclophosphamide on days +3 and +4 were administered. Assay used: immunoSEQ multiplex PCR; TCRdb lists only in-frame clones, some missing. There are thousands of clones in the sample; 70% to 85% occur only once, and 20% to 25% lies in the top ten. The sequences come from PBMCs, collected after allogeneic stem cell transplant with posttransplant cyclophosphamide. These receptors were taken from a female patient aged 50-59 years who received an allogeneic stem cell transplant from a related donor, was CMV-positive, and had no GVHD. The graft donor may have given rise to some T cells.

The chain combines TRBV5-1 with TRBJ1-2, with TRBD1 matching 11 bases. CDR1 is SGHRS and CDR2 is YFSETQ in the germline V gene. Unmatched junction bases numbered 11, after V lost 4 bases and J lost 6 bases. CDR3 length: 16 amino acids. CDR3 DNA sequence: TGCGCCAGCAGCCTGAGGACAGGGGGCTTAAGTAATGGCTACACCTTC. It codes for CASSLRTGGLSNGYTF.

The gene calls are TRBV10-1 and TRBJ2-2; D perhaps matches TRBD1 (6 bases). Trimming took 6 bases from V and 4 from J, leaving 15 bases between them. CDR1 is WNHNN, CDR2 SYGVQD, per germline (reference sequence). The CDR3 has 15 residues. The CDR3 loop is CASSDDQGRTGELFF. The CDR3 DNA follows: TGCGCCAGCAGCGACGACCAGGGGCGCACCGGGGAGCTGTTTTTT.

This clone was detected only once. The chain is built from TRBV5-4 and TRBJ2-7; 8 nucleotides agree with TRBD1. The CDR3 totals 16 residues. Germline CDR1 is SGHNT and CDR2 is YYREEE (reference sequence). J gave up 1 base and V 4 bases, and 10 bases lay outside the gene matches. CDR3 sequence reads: CASSLGTGGTSYEQYF. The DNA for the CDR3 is TGTGCCAGCAGCCTTGGGACAGGCGGTACGTCCTACGAGCAGTACTTC. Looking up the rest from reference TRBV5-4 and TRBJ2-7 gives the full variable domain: ETGVTQSPTHLIKTRGQQVTLRCSSQSGHNTVSWYQQALGQGPQFIFQYYREEENGRGNFPPRFSGLQFPNYSSELNVNALELDDSALYLCASSLGTGGTSYEQYFGPGTRLTVT.

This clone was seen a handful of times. CDR3 region: CASSFEVPYSTDTQYF. For the CDR3, the DNA is TGTGCCAGCAGCTTTGAGGTTCCCTACAGCACAGATACGCAGTATTTT. The chain carries TRBV5-4 and TRBJ2-3, with unresolved D. The germline CDR1 and CDR2 sequences are SGHNT and YYREEE (reference sequence). This CDR3 comprises 16 residues. V lost 2 bases and J 0 bases, leaving 13 bases between the germline ends.

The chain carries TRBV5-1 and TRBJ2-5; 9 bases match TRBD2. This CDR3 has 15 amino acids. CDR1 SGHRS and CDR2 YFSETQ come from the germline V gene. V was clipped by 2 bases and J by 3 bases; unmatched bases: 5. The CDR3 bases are TGCGCCAGCAGCTTATTAGCTAGCGGGGAAGAGACCCAGTACTTC. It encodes CASSLLASGEETQYF. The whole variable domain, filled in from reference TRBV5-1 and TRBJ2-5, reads KAGVTQTPRYLIKTRGQQVTLSCSPISGHRSVSWYQQTPGQGLQFLFEYFSETQRNKGNFPGRFSGRQFSNSRSEMNVSTLELGDSALYLCASSLLASGEETQYFGPGTRLLVL.

CDR3 region: CASSPMTGGPGELFF. In nucleotides, the CDR3 is TGTGCCAGCAGTCCAATGACAGGGGGCCCCGGGGAGCTGTTTTTT. The gene calls are TRBV6-6 and TRBJ2-2, with 10 bases matching TRBD1. CDR1 and CDR2 (germline): MNHNY, SVGAGI (reference sequence). CDR3 length: 15 residues. V shed 5 bases and J 6 bases; nucleotides not matched to a gene: 6.

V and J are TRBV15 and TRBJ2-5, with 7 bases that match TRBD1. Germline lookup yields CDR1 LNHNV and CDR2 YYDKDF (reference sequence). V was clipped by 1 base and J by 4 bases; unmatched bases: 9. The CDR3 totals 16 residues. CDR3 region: CATSRVTTGWSETQYF. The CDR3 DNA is TGTGCCACCAGCAGAGTAACGACAGGGTGGTCAGAGACCCAGTACTTC.

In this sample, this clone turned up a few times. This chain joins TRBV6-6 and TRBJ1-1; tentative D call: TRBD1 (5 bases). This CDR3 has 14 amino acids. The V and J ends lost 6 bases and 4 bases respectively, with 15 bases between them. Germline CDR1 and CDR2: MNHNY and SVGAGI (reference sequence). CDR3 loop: CASRGQAWGTEAFF. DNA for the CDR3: TGTGCCAGCAGAGGACAAGCTTGGGGCACTGAAGCTTTCTTT.

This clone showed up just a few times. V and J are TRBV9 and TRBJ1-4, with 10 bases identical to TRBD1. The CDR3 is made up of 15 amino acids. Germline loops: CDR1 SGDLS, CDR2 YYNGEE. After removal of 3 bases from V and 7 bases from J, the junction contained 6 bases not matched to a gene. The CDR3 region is CASSGRQGATEKLFF. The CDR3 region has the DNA TGTGCCAGCAGCGGGAGACAGGGGGCGACTGAAAAACTGTTTTTT. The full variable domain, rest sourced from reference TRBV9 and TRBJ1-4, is DSGVTQTPKHLITATGQRVTLRCSPRSGDLSVYWYQQSLDQGLQFLIQYYNGEERAKGNILERFSAQQFPDLHSELNLSSLELGDSALYFCASSGRQGATEKLFFGSGTQLSVL.

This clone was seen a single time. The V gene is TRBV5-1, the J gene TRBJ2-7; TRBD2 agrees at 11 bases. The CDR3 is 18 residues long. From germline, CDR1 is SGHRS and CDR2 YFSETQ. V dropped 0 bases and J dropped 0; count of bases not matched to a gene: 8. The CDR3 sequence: CASSLGGLAARSSYEQYF. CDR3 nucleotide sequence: TGCGCCAGCAGCTTGGGGGGACTAGCGGCCCGAAGCTCCTACGAGCAGTACTTC. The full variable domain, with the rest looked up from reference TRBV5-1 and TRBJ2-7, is KAGVTQTPRYLIKTRGQQVTLSCSPISGHRSVSWYQQTPGQGLQFLFEYFSETQRNKGNFPGRFSGRQFSNSRSEMNVSTLELGDSALYLCASSLGGLAARSSYEQYFGPGTRLTVT.

Here the CDR3 DNA reads TGTGCCAGCTCACCACGGTCAGAATCCTACGAGCAGTACTTC. It encodes CASSPRSESYEQYF. The chain recombines TRBV18 with TRBJ2-7; D unresolved. V was clipped by 1 base and J by 1 base, with 8 bases between them. Germline-derived CDR1 and CDR2 are KGHSH and LQKENI. The CDR3 runs 14 residues.

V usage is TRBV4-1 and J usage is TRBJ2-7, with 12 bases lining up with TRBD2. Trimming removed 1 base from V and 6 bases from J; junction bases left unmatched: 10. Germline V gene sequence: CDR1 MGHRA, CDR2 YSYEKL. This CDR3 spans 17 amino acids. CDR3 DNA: TGCGCCAGCAGCCAAGGGAAGCTAGCGGGAGGGACGGGCGAGCAGTACTTC. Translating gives CASSQGKLAGGTGEQYF.

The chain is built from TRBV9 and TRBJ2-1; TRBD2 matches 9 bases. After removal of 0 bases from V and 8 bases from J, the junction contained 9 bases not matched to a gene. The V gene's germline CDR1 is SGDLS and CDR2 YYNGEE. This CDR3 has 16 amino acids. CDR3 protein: CASSVALAGNFDEQFF. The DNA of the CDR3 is TGTGCCAGCAGCGTAGCGCTAGCGGGAAATTTCGATGAGCAGTTCTTC.

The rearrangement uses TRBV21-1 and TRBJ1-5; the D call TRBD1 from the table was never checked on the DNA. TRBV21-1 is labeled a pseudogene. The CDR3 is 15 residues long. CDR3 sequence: CASSLQGRAVQPQHF. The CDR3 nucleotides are TGTGCCAGCAGCCTACAGGGCAGGGCTGTTCAGCCCCAGCATTTT.

The CDR3: CASSAQTDYNEQFF. The CDR3 DNA reads TGTGCCAGCAGCGCGCAGACAGACTACAATGAGCAGTTCTTC. V usage is TRBV5-4 and J usage is TRBJ2-1; tentative D call: TRBD1 (5 bases). V lost 4 bases to trimming and J lost 3 bases, with 11 bases between them. This CDR3 is 14 amino acids long. Germline V gene lookup returns CDR1 SGHNT and CDR2 YYREEE (reference sequence). Full variable domain (outside the CDR3, taken from reference TRBV5-4 and TRBJ2-1): ETGVTQSPTHLIKTRGQQVTLRCSSQSGHNTVSWYQQALGQGPQFIFQYYREEENGRGNFPPRFSGLQFPNYSSELNVNALELDDSALYLCASSAQTDYNEQFFGPGTRLTVL.

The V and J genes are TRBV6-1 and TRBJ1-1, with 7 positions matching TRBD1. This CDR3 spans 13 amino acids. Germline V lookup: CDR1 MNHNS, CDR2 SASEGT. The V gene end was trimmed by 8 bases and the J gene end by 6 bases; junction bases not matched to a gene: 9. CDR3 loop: CASSDRTPPEAFF. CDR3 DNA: TGTGCCAGCTCGGACAGGACCCCCCCTGAAGCTTTCTTT.

CDR3 bases: TGTGCCAGCAGCTTACTTACCCGGGCAGGGGTAGATGAGCAGTTCTTC. Its protein product is CASSLLTRAGVDEQFF. The chain combines TRBV11-2 with TRBJ2-1, with D tentatively TRBD1 (6 bases). The germline V gene has CDR1 SGHAT and CDR2 FQNNGV. CDR3 length: 16 amino acids. V was pared by 2 bases and J by 8 bases, with 19 bases between.

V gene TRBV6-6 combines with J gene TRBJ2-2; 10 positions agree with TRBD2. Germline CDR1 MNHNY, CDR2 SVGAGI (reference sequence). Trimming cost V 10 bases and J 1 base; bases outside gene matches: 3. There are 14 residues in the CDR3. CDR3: CATRTSGNTGELFF. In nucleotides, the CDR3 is TGTGCCACCCGGACTAGCGGGAACACCGGGGAGCTGTTTTTT.

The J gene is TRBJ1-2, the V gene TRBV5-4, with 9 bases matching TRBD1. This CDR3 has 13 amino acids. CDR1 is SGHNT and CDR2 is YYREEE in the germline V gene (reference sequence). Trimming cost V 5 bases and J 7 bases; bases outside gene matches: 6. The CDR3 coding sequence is TGTGCCAGCAGTCCGGACAGGGGAAGTGGCTACACCTTC. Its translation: CASSPDRGSGYTF.

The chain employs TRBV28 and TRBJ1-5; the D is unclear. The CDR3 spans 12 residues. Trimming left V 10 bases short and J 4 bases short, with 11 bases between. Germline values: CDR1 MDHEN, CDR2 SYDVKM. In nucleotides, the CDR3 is TGTGCCACCTACAGCGGTAATCAGCCCCAGCATTTT. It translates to CATYSGNQPQHF.

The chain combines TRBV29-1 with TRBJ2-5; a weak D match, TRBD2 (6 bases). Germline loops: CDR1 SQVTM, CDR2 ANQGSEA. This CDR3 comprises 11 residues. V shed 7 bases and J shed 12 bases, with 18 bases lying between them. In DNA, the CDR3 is TGCAGCGCCCGGGACCCTTGGGGGGAGTACTTC. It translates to CSARDPWGEYF.

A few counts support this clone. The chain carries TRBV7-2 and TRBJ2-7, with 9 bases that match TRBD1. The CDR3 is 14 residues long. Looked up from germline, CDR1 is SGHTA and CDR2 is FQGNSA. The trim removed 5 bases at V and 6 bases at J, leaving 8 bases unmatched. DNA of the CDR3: TGTGCCAGCAGCCCGGGGACAGGGATGGCCGAGCAGTACTTC. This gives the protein CASSPGTGMAEQYF.

CDR3 in DNA: TGTGCCAGCAGTAGAGACACCATATATTTT. It is translated as CASSRDTIYF. The V call is TRBV25-1, the J call TRBJ1-3; D is undetermined. V lost 5 bases to trimming and J lost 8 bases, with 4 bases between them. The length of the CDR3 is 10 residues. Looked up from germline, CDR1 is MGHDK and CDR2 is SYGVNS.

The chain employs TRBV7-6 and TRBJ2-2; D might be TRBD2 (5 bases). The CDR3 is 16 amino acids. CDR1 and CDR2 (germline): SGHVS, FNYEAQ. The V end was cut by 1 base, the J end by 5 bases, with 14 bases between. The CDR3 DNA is TGTGCCAGCAGCTTAGAGAGGGAAGGCCATACCGGGGAGCTGTTTTTT. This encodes CASSLEREGHTGELFF.

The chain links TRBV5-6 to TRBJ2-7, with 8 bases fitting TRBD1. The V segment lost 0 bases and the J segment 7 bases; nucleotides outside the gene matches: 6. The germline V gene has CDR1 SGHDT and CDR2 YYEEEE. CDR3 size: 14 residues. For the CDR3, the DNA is TGTGCCAGCAGCTTGGAAGGACAGGGTTGGGAGCAGTACTTC. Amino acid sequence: CASSLEGQGWEQYF.

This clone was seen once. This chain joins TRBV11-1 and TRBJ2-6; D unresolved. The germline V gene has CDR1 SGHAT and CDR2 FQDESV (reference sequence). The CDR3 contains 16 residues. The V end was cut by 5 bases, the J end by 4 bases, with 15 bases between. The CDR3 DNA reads TGTGCCAGCAGCCCTAGACCCTTCGAAGGGGCCAACGTCCTGACTTTC. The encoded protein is CASSPRPFEGANVLTF.

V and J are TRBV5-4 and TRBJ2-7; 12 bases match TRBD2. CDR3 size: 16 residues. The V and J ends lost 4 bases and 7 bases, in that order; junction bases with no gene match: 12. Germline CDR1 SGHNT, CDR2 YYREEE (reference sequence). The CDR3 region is CASSHMRLAGVEEQYF. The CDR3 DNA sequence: TGTGCCAGCAGCCATATGCGACTAGCGGGAGTTGAAGAGCAGTACTTC.

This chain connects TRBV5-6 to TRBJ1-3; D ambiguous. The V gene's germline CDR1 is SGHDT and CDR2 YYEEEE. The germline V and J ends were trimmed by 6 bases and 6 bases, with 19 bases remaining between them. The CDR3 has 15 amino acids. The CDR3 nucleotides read TGTGCCAGCACCAACTCGAGACAACAAGAAAACACCATATATTTT. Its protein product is CASTNSRQQENTIYF. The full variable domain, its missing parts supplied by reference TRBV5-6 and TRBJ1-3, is DAGVTQSPTHLIKTRGQQVTLRCSPKSGHDTVSWYQQALGQGPQFIFQYYEEEERQRGNFPDRFSGHQFPNYSSELNVNALLLGDSALYLCASTNSRQQENTIYFGEGSWLTVV.

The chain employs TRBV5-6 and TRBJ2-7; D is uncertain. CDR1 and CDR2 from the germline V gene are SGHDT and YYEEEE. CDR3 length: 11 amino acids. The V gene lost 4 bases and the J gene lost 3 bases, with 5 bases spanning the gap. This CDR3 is CASSRDYEQYF. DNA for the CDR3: TGTGCCAGCAGCCGAGACTACGAGCAGTACTTC. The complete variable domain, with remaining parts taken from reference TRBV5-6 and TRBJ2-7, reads DAGVTQSPTHLIKTRGQQVTLRCSPKSGHDTVSWYQQALGQGPQFIFQYYEEEERQRGNFPDRFSGHQFPNYSSELNVNALLLGDSALYLCASSRDYEQYFGPGTRLTVT.

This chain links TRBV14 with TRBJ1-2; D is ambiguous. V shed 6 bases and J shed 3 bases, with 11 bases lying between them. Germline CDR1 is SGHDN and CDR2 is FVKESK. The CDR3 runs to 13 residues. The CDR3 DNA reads TGTGCCAGCAGTAGAGGGAATTACTATGGCTACACCTTC. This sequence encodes CASSRGNYYGYTF.